A single sample gave rise to the 5 T cell receptor beta chains below, sequenced in a study of response to subunit inactivated influenza vaccine (dated by TCRdb to the late 2010s). Libraries came from RT-PCR. Sequencing was performed on an Illumina HiSeq 2500. In TCRdb, the public reads were trimmed at Q25 with fastp and aligned with MiXCR, with productive beta chains retained. All rows with the same CDR3 protein become a single entry with the most common DNA and genes. This sample has just under 550,000 distinct CDR3 sequences in its table, and approximately 22% of those were observed once. 2.8% of the sample comes from the top ten. The same specimen was also included in a second study, on T cells expressing NK-cell markers. Per the second study: TCR beta cDNA libraries were made by 5'RACE template switching that added a universal primer site and unique molecular identifiers.

The specimen comprised CD4+ T cells sorted from PBMCs, sampled approximately 13 days after vaccination. The receptors derive from a middle-aged man who received an inactivated influenza vaccine. Donor details come from another sample of the same person, matched by shared clones.

CDR3 in DNA: TGCAGTGCTAGACGGCCCCGGGACAGGGACGAAGCTTTCTTT. Translation: CSARRPRDRDEAFF. This chain connects TRBV20-1 to TRBJ1-1; TRBD1 matches at 9 bases. The CDR3 is 14 residues long. Per germline, CDR1 DFQATT and CDR2 SNEGSKA (reference sequence). V was clipped by 2 bases and J by 8 bases; unmatched bases: 9.

The chain combines TRBV12-5 with TRBJ2-7; D is unresolved. Looked up from germline, CDR1 is LGHNT and CDR2 is FRNRAP. The length of the CDR3 is 12 residues. V was cut by 6 bases and J by 3 bases, with 9 bases left in between. In nucleotides, the CDR3 is TGTGCTAGTGGCCATTCCCGCTACGAGCAGTACTTC. It encodes CASGHSRYEQYF.

The gene calls are TRBV12-3 or TRBV12-4 and TRBJ2-7, with unresolved D. The ends were cut back, 2 bases at V and 6 bases at J, with 8 bases in the middle. The CDR3 totals 12 residues. The CDR3 protein is CASSLNPSEQYF. Written as DNA, the CDR3 is TGTGCCAGCAGTTTAAACCCCTCCGAGCAGTACTTC.

V and J are TRBV4-2 and TRBJ2-5, with 14 bases fitting TRBD2. CDR1 and CDR2 (germline): LGHNA, YNFKEQ. Trimming removed 1 base from V and 4 bases from J; junction bases left unmatched: 2. The CDR3 is 16 amino acids. The CDR3 region has the DNA TGTGCCAGCAGCCAAGCGACTAGCGGGGGGGCAGAGACCCAGTACTTC. Encoded protein: CASSQATSGGAETQYF.

The CDR3 DNA sequence: TGTGCCAGCAGTGAATCAGTGACAGGGCCCACCGGGGAGCTGTTTTTT. Its translation is CASSESVTGPTGELFF. The chain employs TRBV25-1 and TRBJ2-2; 7 positions match TRBD1. CDR3 length equals 16 residues. Trimming at V came to 1 base and at J to 4 bases, leaving 6 bases not matched to a gene. CDR1 and CDR2 (germline): MGHDK, SYGVNS.